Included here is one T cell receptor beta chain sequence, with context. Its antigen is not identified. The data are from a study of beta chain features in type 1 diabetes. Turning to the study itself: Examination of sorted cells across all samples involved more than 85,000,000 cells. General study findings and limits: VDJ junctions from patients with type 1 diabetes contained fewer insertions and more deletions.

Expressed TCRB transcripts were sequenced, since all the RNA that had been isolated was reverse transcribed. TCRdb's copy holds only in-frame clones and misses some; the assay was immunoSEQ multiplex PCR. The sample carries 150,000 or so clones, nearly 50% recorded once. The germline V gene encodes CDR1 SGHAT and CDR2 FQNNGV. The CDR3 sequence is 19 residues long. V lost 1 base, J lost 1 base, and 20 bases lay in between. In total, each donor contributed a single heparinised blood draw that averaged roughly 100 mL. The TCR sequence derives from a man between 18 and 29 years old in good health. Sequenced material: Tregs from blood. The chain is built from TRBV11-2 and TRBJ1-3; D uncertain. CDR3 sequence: CASSLARVGGRMSGNTIYF. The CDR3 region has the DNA TGTGCCAGCAGCTTAGCGAGGGTTGGAGGGCGGATGTCTGGAAACACCATATATTTT.